These T cell receptor beta chains were read from a single sample in a study of metastatic and nonmetastatic thyroid tumors. TCRdb reassembled clones from the PCR reads with MiXCR. The data show around 13,000 clones, approximately 30% seen once. Material for sequencing was tumor tissue. Receptor source: a male donor with papillary thyroid cancer or a benign thyroid nodule (not recorded which). Some clones in this sample may be carry-over from other donors' samples. Each CDR3 is given without its conserved first and last residue. A D gene is named only where the DNA matches it firmly.

d_gene: -; j_gene: TRBJ1-2; v_gene: TRBV7-8; CDR3aa: ASSPTWIYGYT
d_gene: -; j_gene: TRBJ2-1; v_gene: TRBV7-2; CDR3aa: ANSPLGLGEQF
d_gene: -; j_gene: TRBJ1-1; v_gene: TRBV6-1; CDR3aa: ASSESRIRNTEAF
d_gene: TRBD1; j_gene: TRBJ2-2; v_gene: TRBV12-3/TRBV12-4; CDR3aa: ASRSDREITGELF
d_gene: TRBD1; j_gene: TRBJ2-7; v_gene: TRBV28; CDR3aa: AISGRDSPHEQY
d_gene: -; j_gene: TRBJ2-7; v_gene: TRBV6-1; CDR3aa: AGSEWGARLEQY
d_gene: TRBD2; j_gene: TRBJ2-7; v_gene: TRBV11-2; CDR3aa: ASSPLLSGRVYEQY
d_gene: -; j_gene: TRBJ2-2; v_gene: TRBV7-3; CDR3aa: ASSLRFLGFANTGELF
d_gene: TRBD1; j_gene: TRBJ1-1; v_gene: TRBV5-1; CDR3aa: ASSLAAGGTEAF
d_gene: TRBD1; j_gene: TRBJ2-5; v_gene: TRBV18; CDR3aa: ASSWAGGFQETQY
d_gene: TRBD1; j_gene: TRBJ2-1; v_gene: TRBV24-1; CDR3aa: ATSDRQGPTYNEQF
d_gene: TRBD2; j_gene: TRBJ2-3; v_gene: TRBV20-1; CDR3aa: SARYGLAGGDTQY
d_gene: -; j_gene: TRBJ1-4; v_gene: TRBV19; CDR3aa: ASSQSNEKLF
d_gene: -; j_gene: TRBJ2-3; v_gene: TRBV28; CDR3aa: ASLGHTRSTDTQY
d_gene: -; j_gene: TRBJ1-1; v_gene: TRBV5-1; CDR3aa: ASSLAVGVTEAF
d_gene: -; j_gene: TRBJ1-1; v_gene: TRBV30; CDR3aa: AWNGGPGAIEAF
d_gene: TRBD1; j_gene: TRBJ2-7; v_gene: TRBV4-1; CDR3aa: ASSVLPGQGSYEQY